Listed below are T cell receptor beta chains from one sample, sequenced in a study of blood T cell repertoires in COVID-19. Profiled with immunoSEQ multiplex PCR; TCRdb holds only in-frame clones, not every one. Of about 220,000 clones listed, 85% to 90% are singletons. Sequencing was done on a sample of PBMCs or T cells enriched from blood (not recorded which). These receptors originate from a man aged 25 to 40 who had been exposed to COVID-19. The CDR3 runs from the conserved cysteine through the conserved F or W. The order of the fields is clone size, CDR3 length, V gene, J gene, D gene, CDR3 protein, CDR3 DNA. The D gene is left open where the match is weak. Only part of the rows carry a size: once, few, many, or a class if the clone is expanded.

clone size: -
CDR3 length: 14
V gene: TRBV3-1/TRBV3-2
J gene: TRBJ2-5
D gene: TRBD2
CDR3 protein: CASGFLAVQETQYF
CDR3 DNA: TGTGCCAGCGGCTTTCTAGCGGTCCAAGAGACCCAGTACTTC

clone size: -
CDR3 length: 15
V gene: TRBV13
J gene: TRBJ1-1
D gene: -
CDR3 protein: CASSQVSGVDTEAFF
CDR3 DNA: TGTGCCAGCAGCCAAGTATCAGGGGTCGACACTGAAGCTTTCTTT

clone size: -
CDR3 length: 15
V gene: TRBV9
J gene: TRBJ2-5
D gene: -
CDR3 protein: CASSTQSGLEETQYF
CDR3 DNA: TGTGCCAGCAGCACCCAGAGCGGGCTCGAAGAGACCCAGTACTTC

clone size: -
CDR3 length: 13
V gene: TRBV11-3
J gene: TRBJ1-1
D gene: -
CDR3 protein: CASSSAGDTEAFF
CDR3 DNA: TGTGCCAGCAGTTCCGCGGGAGATACTGAAGCTTTCTTT

clone size: -
CDR3 length: 19
V gene: TRBV11-2
J gene: TRBJ2-1
D gene: TRBD2
CDR3 protein: CASSEYRGSGGASYNEQFF
CDR3 DNA: TGTGCCAGCAGCGAATACCGGGGTAGCGGGGGGGCATCCTACAATGAGCAGTTCTTC

clone size: -
CDR3 length: 16
V gene: TRBV4-1
J gene: TRBJ2-4
D gene: TRBD1
CDR3 protein: CASSQVQGARQNIQYF
CDR3 DNA: TGCGCCAGCAGCCAAGTACAGGGGGCCCGACAAAACATTCAGTACTTC

clone size: -
CDR3 length: 14
V gene: TRBV13
J gene: TRBJ1-4
D gene: -
CDR3 protein: CASSSPWAGEKLFF
CDR3 DNA: TGTGCCAGCAGCTCCCCGTGGGCTGGTGAAAAACTGTTTTTT

clone size: -
CDR3 length: 14
V gene: TRBV10-3
J gene: TRBJ1-1
D gene: -
CDR3 protein: CAISDLGVITEAFF
CDR3 DNA: TGTGCCATCAGTGATCTAGGGGTTATCACTGAAGCTTTCTTT

clone size: -
CDR3 length: 15
V gene: TRBV4-1
J gene: TRBJ1-1
D gene: TRBD1
CDR3 protein: CASSQESRGETEAFF
CDR3 DNA: TGCGCCAGCAGCCAAGAGTCCAGGGGGGAGACTGAAGCTTTCTTT

clone size: -
CDR3 length: 16
V gene: TRBV24-1
J gene: TRBJ2-5
D gene: TRBD2
CDR3 protein: CATSVRTSGHQETQYF
CDR3 DNA: TGTGCCACCAGTGTCCGGACTAGCGGACACCAAGAGACCCAGTACTTC

clone size: -
CDR3 length: 17
V gene: TRBV27
J gene: TRBJ1-1
D gene: -
CDR3 protein: CASSSVRGAVRGTEAFF
CDR3 DNA: TGTGCCAGCAGTTCTGTCAGGGGCGCGGTAAGGGGAACTGAAGCTTTCTTT

clone size: -
CDR3 length: 13
V gene: TRBV6-5
J gene: TRBJ1-2
D gene: TRBD1
CDR3 protein: CASSPRTGDGYTF
CDR3 DNA: TGTGCCAGCAGTCCCCGGACAGGGGATGGCTACACCTTC

clone size: few
CDR3 length: 14
V gene: TRBV30
J gene: TRBJ2-2
D gene: -
CDR3 protein: CAWRSAGSTGELFF
CDR3 DNA: TGTGCCTGGAGATCTGCAGGGTCAACCGGGGAGCTGTTTTTT

clone size: -
CDR3 length: 12
V gene: TRBV2
J gene: TRBJ1-6
D gene: -
CDR3 protein: CASRGLGHPLHF
CDR3 DNA: TGTGCCAGTCGAGGGTTAGGGCATCCCCTCCACTTT

clone size: -
CDR3 length: 15
V gene: TRBV10-3
J gene: TRBJ2-7
D gene: TRBD2
CDR3 protein: CAISRLAGGSYEQYF
CDR3 DNA: TGTGCCATCAGCAGACTAGCGGGGGGCTCCTACGAGCAGTACTTC

clone size: -
CDR3 length: 15
V gene: TRBV19
J gene: TRBJ1-1
D gene: TRBD1
CDR3 protein: CASSRTYRGATEAFF
CDR3 DNA: TGTGCCAGTAGCCGAACTTACAGGGGCGCCACTGAAGCTTTCTTT

clone size: -
CDR3 length: 14
V gene: TRBV4-1
J gene: TRBJ2-7
D gene: TRBD1
CDR3 protein: CASSSRTGWYEQYF
CDR3 DNA: TGCGCCAGCAGCTCTCGGACAGGTTGGTACGAGCAGTACTTC

clone size: -
CDR3 length: 15
V gene: TRBV18
J gene: TRBJ2-7
D gene: -
CDR3 protein: CASSPGTGSSYEQYF
CDR3 DNA: TGTGCCAGCTCACCAGGCACGGGAAGCTCCTACGAGCAGTACTTC

clone size: -
CDR3 length: 14
V gene: TRBV18
J gene: TRBJ1-2
D gene: TRBD1
CDR3 protein: CASSLRDSDYGYTF
CDR3 DNA: TGTGCCAGCTCGCTACGGGACAGTGATTATGGCTACACCTTC

clone size: -
CDR3 length: 17
V gene: TRBV6-6
J gene: TRBJ1-6
D gene: -
CDR3 protein: CASSPDLGLGKGSPLHF
CDR3 DNA: TGTGCCAGCAGTCCGGATTTGGGCCTCGGAAAAGGTTCACCCCTCCACTTT

clone size: -
CDR3 length: 14
V gene: TRBV19
J gene: TRBJ2-1
D gene: -
CDR3 protein: CASTRQGLLGEQFF
CDR3 DNA: TGTGCCAGTACTCGGCAGGGGCTACTGGGTGAGCAGTTCTTC

clone size: once
CDR3 length: 13
V gene: TRBV3-1/TRBV3-2
J gene: TRBJ1-2
D gene: TRBD1
CDR3 protein: CASARQGQYGYTF
CDR3 DNA: TGTGCCAGCGCTAGACAGGGCCAATATGGCTACACCTTC

clone size: -
CDR3 length: 13
V gene: TRBV25-1
J gene: TRBJ2-7
D gene: TRBD2
CDR3 protein: CASKTSASYEQYF
CDR3 DNA: TGTGCCAGCAAGACTAGCGCATCCTACGAGCAGTACTTC

clone size: -
CDR3 length: 14
V gene: TRBV19
J gene: TRBJ2-7
D gene: TRBD2
CDR3 protein: CASMGTSGGYEQYF
CDR3 DNA: TGTGCCAGTATGGGGACTAGCGGGGGCTACGAGCAGTACTTC

clone size: -
CDR3 length: 13
V gene: TRBV4-1
J gene: TRBJ1-5
D gene: TRBD1
CDR3 protein: CASSQTGNQPQHF
CDR3 DNA: TGCGCCAGCAGCCAGACAGGGAACCAGCCCCAGCATTTT

clone size: -
CDR3 length: 15
V gene: TRBV19
J gene: TRBJ1-3
D gene: TRBD1
CDR3 protein: CASSILTGPGNTIYF
CDR3 DNA: TGTGCCAGTAGTATTTTGACAGGGCCTGGAAACACCATATATTTT

clone size: -
CDR3 length: 16
V gene: TRBV11-2
J gene: TRBJ1-3
D gene: -
CDR3 protein: CASSLEIGVTGNTIYF
CDR3 DNA: TGTGCCAGCAGCTTAGAAATCGGGGTTACTGGAAACACCATATATTTT

clone size: -
CDR3 length: 17
V gene: TRBV7-6
J gene: TRBJ2-2
D gene: TRBD2
CDR3 protein: CASKPPLAGGGTGELFF
CDR3 DNA: TGTGCCAGCAAGCCCCCCCTAGCGGGGGGGGGCACCGGGGAGCTGTTTTTT

clone size: -
CDR3 length: 13
V gene: TRBV29-1
J gene: TRBJ2-5
D gene: -
CDR3 protein: CSVAGSRQETQYF
CDR3 DNA: TGCAGCGTTGCGGGGAGCCGGCAAGAGACCCAGTACTTC

clone size: -
CDR3 length: 16
V gene: TRBV4-2
J gene: TRBJ2-5
D gene: TRBD1
CDR3 protein: CASSQPGTPRGETQYF
CDR3 DNA: TGTGCCAGCAGCCAACCAGGGACCCCCAGGGGGGAGACCCAGTACTTC

clone size: -
CDR3 length: 16
V gene: TRBV29-1
J gene: TRBJ2-1
D gene: TRBD2
CDR3 protein: CSVEDPIAGGHDEQFF
CDR3 DNA: TGCAGCGTTGAAGATCCCATAGCGGGGGGCCATGATGAGCAGTTCTTC

clone size: -
CDR3 length: 13
V gene: TRBV3-1/TRBV3-2
J gene: TRBJ1-3
D gene: -
CDR3 protein: CATSQASVNTIYF
CDR3 DNA: TGTGCCACCTCTCAGGCCTCCGTAAACACCATATATTTT

clone size: -
CDR3 length: 15
V gene: TRBV4-1
J gene: TRBJ1-4
D gene: -
CDR3 protein: CASSQASGVGEKLFF
CDR3 DNA: TGCGCCAGCAGCCAAGCCTCAGGGGTTGGAGAAAAACTGTTTTTT

clone size: -
CDR3 length: 15
V gene: TRBV4-2
J gene: TRBJ1-5
D gene: -
CDR3 protein: CASSQASVGNQPQHF
CDR3 DNA: TGTGCCAGCAGCCAAGCGTCAGTCGGCAATCAGCCCCAGCATTTT

clone size: -
CDR3 length: 14
V gene: TRBV25-1
J gene: TRBJ1-6
D gene: -
CDR3 protein: CASSDGRHNSPLHF
CDR3 DNA: TGTGCCAGCAGTGATGGGAGACATAATTCACCCCTCCACTTT

clone size: -
CDR3 length: 13
V gene: TRBV30
J gene: TRBJ2-2
D gene: -
CDR3 protein: CAWSVEDTGELFF
CDR3 DNA: TGTGCCTGGAGTGTGGAGGATACCGGGGAGCTGTTTTTT

clone size: -
CDR3 length: 12
V gene: TRBV30
J gene: TRBJ2-5
D gene: -
CDR3 protein: CAWRRTRGDQYF
CDR3 DNA: TGTGCCTGGAGGCGGACTAGGGGGGACCAGTACTTC

clone size: -
CDR3 length: 19
V gene: TRBV18
J gene: TRBJ1-4
D gene: -
CDR3 protein: CASSPPAREDVMTNEKLFF
CDR3 DNA: TGTGCCAGCTCACCACCGGCCAGGGAGGATGTAATGACTAATGAAAAACTGTTTTTT

clone size: -
CDR3 length: 15
V gene: TRBV7-9
J gene: TRBJ1-3
D gene: TRBD1
CDR3 protein: CASSPTGGSGNTIYF
CDR3 DNA: TGTGCCAGCAGCCCGACAGGGGGAAGTGGAAACACCATATATTTT

clone size: few
CDR3 length: 16
V gene: TRBV11-3
J gene: TRBJ2-3
D gene: -
CDR3 protein: CASSQRRGASTDTQYF
CDR3 DNA: TGTGCCAGCAGCCAGCGGCGGGGAGCTTCCACAGATACGCAGTATTTT

clone size: -
CDR3 length: 12
V gene: TRBV18
J gene: TRBJ2-4
D gene: TRBD1
CDR3 protein: CASSTGGNIQYF
CDR3 DNA: TGTGCCAGCTCAACAGGGGGAAACATTCAGTACTTC

clone size: -
CDR3 length: 12
V gene: TRBV4-2
J gene: TRBJ2-7
D gene: TRBD2
CDR3 protein: CASSHGRGEQYF
CDR3 DNA: TGTGCCAGCAGTCACGGGAGGGGCGAGCAGTACTTC

clone size: few
CDR3 length: 13
V gene: TRBV2
J gene: TRBJ2-7
D gene: TRBD2
CDR3 protein: CASMVAGGLEQYF
CDR3 DNA: TGTGCCAGCATGGTAGCGGGGGGGCTCGAGCAGTACTTC

clone size: -
CDR3 length: 14
V gene: TRBV3-1/TRBV3-2
J gene: TRBJ2-7
D gene: -
CDR3 protein: CASSQARGAYEQYF
CDR3 DNA: TGTGCCAGCAGCCAAGCTAGGGGCGCCTACGAGCAGTACTTC

clone size: -
CDR3 length: 15
V gene: TRBV19
J gene: TRBJ1-1
D gene: TRBD1
CDR3 protein: CASSIDRVSDTEAFF
CDR3 DNA: TGTGCCAGTAGTATCGACAGGGTTTCGGACACTGAAGCTTTCTTT

clone size: -
CDR3 length: 13
V gene: TRBV7-2
J gene: TRBJ2-1
D gene: -
CDR3 protein: CASSLERDNEQFF
CDR3 DNA: TGTGCCAGCAGCTTAGAACGGGATAATGAGCAGTTCTTC

clone size: -
CDR3 length: 14
V gene: TRBV14
J gene: TRBJ1-2
D gene: TRBD1
CDR3 protein: CASSRPGQYYGYTF
CDR3 DNA: TGTGCCAGCTCTCGACCGGGACAGTACTATGGCTACACCTTC

clone size: -
CDR3 length: 16
V gene: TRBV4-1
J gene: TRBJ1-1
D gene: TRBD1
CDR3 protein: CASSQGWTGMNTEAFF
CDR3 DNA: TGCGCCAGCAGCCAAGGATGGACAGGGATGAACACTGAAGCTTTCTTT

clone size: -
CDR3 length: 15
V gene: TRBV19
J gene: TRBJ1-1
D gene: -
CDR3 protein: CASSIGGVMNTEAFF
CDR3 DNA: TGTGCCAGTAGTATAGGAGGAGTTATGAACACTGAAGCTTTCTTT

clone size: -
CDR3 length: 16
V gene: TRBV5-4
J gene: TRBJ2-5
D gene: TRBD1
CDR3 protein: CASNPGKGATGETQYF
CDR3 DNA: TGTGCCAGCAACCCTGGGAAGGGGGCCACGGGAGAGACCCAGTACTTC